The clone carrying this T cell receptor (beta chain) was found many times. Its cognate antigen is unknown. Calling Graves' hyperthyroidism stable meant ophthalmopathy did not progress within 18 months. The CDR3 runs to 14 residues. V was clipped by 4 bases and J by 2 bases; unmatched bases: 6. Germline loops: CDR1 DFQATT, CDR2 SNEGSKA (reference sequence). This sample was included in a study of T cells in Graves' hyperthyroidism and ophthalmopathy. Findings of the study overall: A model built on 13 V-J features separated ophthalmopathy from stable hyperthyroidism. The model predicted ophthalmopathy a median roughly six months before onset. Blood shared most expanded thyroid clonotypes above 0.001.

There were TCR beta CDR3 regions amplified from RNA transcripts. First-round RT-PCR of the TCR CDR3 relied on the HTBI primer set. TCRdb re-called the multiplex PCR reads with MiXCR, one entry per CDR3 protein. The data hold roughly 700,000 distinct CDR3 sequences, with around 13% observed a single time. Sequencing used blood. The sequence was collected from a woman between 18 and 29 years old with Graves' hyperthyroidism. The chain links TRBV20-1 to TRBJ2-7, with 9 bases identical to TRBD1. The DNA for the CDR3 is TGCAGTGCTAAACTACAGGGGGCGGCCTACGAGCAGTACTTC. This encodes CSAKLQGAAYEQYF.